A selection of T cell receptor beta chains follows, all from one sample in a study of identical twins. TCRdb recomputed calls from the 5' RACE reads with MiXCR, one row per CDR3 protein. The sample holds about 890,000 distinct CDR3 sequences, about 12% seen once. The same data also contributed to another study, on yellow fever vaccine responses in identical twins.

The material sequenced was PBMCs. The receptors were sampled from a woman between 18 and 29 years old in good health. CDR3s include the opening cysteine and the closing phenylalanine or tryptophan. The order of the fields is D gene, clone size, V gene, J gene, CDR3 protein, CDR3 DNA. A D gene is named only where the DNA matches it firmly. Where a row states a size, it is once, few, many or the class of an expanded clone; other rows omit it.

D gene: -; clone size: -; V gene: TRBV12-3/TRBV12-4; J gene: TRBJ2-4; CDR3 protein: CASSLDRNIQYF; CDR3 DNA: TGTGCCAGCAGTTTAGACAGAAACATTCAGTACTTC
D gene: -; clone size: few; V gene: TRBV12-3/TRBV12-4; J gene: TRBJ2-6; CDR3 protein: CASTPRDSGANVLTF; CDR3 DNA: TGTGCCAGCACCCCGAGGGACTCTGGGGCCAACGTCCTGACTTTC
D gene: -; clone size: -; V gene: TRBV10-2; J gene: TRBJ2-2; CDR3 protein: CASSESEAGELFF; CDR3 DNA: TGCGCCAGCAGTGAGTCTGAGGCCGGGGAGCTGTTTTTT
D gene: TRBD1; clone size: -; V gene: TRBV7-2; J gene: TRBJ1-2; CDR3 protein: CASSLVGPGQGAGGYTF; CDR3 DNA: TGTGCCAGCAGCTTAGTAGGCCCGGGACAGGGGGCTGGTGGCTACACCTTC
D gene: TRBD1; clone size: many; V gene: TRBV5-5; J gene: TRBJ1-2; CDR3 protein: CASSPPGQGAFGYTF; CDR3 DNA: TGTGCCAGCAGCCCGCCGGGACAGGGGGCCTTTGGCTACACCTTC
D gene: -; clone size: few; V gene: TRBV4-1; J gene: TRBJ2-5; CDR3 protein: CASSQDFGPATQETQYF; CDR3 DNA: TGCGCCAGCAGCCAAGATTTCGGGCCAGCTACGCAAGAGACCCAGTACTTC
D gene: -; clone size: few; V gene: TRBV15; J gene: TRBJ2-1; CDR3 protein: CATSPPGSYNEQFF; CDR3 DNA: TGTGCCACCAGCCCCCCTGGCAGTTACAATGAGCAGTTCTTC
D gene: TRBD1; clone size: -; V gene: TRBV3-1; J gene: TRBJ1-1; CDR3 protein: CASSHRGQGWPLSDTEAFF; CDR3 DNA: TGTGCCAGCAGCCACCGAGGACAGGGTTGGCCCCTTTCGGACACTGAAGCTTTCTTT
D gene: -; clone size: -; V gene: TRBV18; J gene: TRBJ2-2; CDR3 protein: CASSPGQNTNTGELFF; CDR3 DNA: TGTGCCAGCTCACCTGGACAGAACACGAACACCGGGGAGCTGTTTTTT
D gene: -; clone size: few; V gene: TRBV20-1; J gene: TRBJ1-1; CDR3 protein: CSARAGHANTEAFF; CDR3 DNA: TGCAGTGCTAGAGCGGGACACGCGAACACTGAAGCTTTCTTT
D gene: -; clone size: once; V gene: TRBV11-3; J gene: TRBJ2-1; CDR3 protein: CASSLDRWDDEQFF; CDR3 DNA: TGTGCCAGCAGCTTAGATAGGTGGGACGATGAGCAGTTCTTC
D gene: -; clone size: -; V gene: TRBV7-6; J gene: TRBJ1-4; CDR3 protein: CASSLKQASNEKLFF; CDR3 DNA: TGTGCCAGCAGCCTAAAACAGGCGTCTAATGAAAAACTGTTTTTT
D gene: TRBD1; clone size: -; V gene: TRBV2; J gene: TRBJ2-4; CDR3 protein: CASREPGTVNIQYF; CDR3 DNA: TGTGCCAGCAGGGAACCGGGGACAGTTAACATTCAGTACTTC
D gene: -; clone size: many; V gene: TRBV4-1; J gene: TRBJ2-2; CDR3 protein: CASSPTGVPNTGELFF; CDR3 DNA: TGCGCCAGCAGCCCGACGGGGGTCCCGAACACCGGGGAGCTGTTTTTT
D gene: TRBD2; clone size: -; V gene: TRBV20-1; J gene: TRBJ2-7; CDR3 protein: CSAPTSGGTYEQYF; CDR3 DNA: TGCAGTGCTCCGACTAGCGGGGGGACCTACGAGCAGTACTTC
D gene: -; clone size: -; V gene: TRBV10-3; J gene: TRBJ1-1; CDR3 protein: CAISESWMDRNTEAFF; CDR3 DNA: TGTGCCATCAGTGAGTCGTGGATGGACAGGAACACTGAAGCTTTCTTT
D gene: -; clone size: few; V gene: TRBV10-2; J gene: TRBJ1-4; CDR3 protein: CASSDDHSRAANEKLFF; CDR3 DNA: TGCGCCAGCAGTGATGACCACTCCCGGGCGGCTAATGAAAAACTGTTTTTT
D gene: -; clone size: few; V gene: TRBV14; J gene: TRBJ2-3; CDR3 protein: CASSQGRQAHHTDTQYF; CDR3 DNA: TGTGCCAGCAGCCAAGGTCGACAGGCACATCACACAGATACGCAGTATTTT
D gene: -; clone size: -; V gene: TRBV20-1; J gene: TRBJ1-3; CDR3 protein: CSASHPSGNTIYF; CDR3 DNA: TGCAGTGCTAGTCACCCCTCTGGAAACACCATATATTTT
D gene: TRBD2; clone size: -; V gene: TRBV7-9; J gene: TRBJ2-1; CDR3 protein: CASSNREVGEQFF; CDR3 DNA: TGTGCCAGCAGTAACCGGGAGGTTGGGGAGCAGTTCTTC
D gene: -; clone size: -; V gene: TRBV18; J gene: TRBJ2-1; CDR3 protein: CASSQQGTYNEQFF; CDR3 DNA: TGTGCCAGCTCACAGCAGGGAACCTACAATGAGCAGTTCTTC
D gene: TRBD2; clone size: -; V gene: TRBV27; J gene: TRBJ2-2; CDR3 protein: CASGPLAGFGELFF; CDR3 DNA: TGTGCCAGCGGTCCACTAGCGGGATTCGGGGAGCTGTTTTTT
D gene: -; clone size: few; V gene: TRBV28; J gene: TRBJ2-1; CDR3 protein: CASSNLLGEAGNEQFF; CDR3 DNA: TGTGCCAGCAGCAACCTATTGGGGGAGGCCGGGAATGAGCAGTTCTTC
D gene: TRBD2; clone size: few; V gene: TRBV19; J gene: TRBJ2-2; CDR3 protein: CASSEEASGRLTGELFF; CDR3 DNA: TGTGCCAGTAGTGAAGAGGCTAGCGGGAGGTTGACCGGGGAGCTGTTTTTT
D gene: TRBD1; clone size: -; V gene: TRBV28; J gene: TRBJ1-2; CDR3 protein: CASTDGGQGYGYTF; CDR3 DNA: TGTGCCAGCACCGATGGGGGACAGGGCTATGGCTACACCTTC
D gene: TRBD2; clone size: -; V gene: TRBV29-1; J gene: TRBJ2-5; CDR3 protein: CSVAGTSGQETQYF; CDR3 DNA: TGCAGCGTAGCAGGGACTAGCGGCCAAGAGACCCAGTACTTC
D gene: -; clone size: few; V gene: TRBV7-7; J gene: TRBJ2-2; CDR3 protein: CASSSSALTGELFF; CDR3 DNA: TGTGCCAGCAGCTCCTCGGCGTTGACCGGGGAGCTGTTTTTT
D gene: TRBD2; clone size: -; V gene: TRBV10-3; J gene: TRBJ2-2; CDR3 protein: CAISSGGMNTGELFF; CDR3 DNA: TGTGCCATCAGTAGCGGGGGGATGAACACCGGGGAGCTGTTTTTT
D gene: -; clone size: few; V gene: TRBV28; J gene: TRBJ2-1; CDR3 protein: CASSSHGTPLDNEQFF; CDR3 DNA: TGTGCCAGCAGTTCCCATGGGACTCCCCTCGACAATGAGCAGTTCTTC
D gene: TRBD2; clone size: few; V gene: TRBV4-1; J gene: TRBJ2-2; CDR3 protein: CASSAQPGLTNTGGLFF; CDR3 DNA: TGCGCCAGCAGCGCCCAACCGGGACTAACTAACACCGGGGGTCTGTTTTTT
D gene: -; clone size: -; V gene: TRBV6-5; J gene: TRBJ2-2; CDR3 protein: CASSYARSYPGELFF; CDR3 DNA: TGTGCCAGCAGTTACGCCCGTTCCTACCCGGGGGAGCTGTTTTTT
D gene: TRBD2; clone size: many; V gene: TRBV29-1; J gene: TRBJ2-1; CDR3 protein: CSVAWGLSRSSYNEQFF; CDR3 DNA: TGCAGCGTTGCTTGGGGACTAAGTAGAAGCTCCTACAATGAGCAGTTCTTC
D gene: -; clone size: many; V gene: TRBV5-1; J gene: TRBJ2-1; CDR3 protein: CASSLSNEQFF; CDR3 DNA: TGTGCCAGCAGTTTATCCAATGAGCAGTTCTTC
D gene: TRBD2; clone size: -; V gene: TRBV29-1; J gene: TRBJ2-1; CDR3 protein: CSVLAGGDEQFF; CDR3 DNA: TGCAGCGTTCTAGCGGGAGGGGATGAGCAGTTCTTC
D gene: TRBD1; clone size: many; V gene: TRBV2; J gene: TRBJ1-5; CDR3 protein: CASSATGGAYQPQHF; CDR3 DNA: TGTGCCAGCAGTGCGACAGGGGGGGCCTATCAGCCCCAGCATTTT
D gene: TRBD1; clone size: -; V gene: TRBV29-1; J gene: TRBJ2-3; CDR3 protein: CSVGGLTDTQYF; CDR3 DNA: TGCAGCGTAGGGGGCCTCACAGATACGCAGTATTTT
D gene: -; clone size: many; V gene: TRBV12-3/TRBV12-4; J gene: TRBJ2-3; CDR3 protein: CASSLGRSPPDTQYF; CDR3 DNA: TGTGCCAGCAGTTTAGGACGATCACCCCCAGATACGCAGTATTTT
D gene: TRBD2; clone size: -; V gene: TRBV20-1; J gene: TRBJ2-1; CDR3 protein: CSARTSGLPRVEQFF; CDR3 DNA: TGCAGTGCTCGGACTAGCGGGCTACCCCGCGTTGAGCAGTTCTTC
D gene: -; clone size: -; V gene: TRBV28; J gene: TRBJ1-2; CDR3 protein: CASLMGSSSYGYTF; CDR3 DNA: TGTGCCAGTCTCATGGGATCCTCTTCTTATGGCTACACCTTC
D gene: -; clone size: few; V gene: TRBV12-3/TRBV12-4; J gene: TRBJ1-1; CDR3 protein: CASSLGKGWTEAFF; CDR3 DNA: TGTGCCAGCAGTTTGGGGAAGGGGTGGACTGAAGCTTTCTTT
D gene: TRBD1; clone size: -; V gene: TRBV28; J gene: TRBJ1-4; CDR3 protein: CASSFRGQGNEKLFF; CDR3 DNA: TGTGCCAGCAGTTTTAGGGGACAGGGGAATGAAAAACTGTTTTTT